The entry below describes one T cell receptor (beta chain). The antigen remains unidentified. This specimen belongs to a study of graft-versus-host responses after intestinal transplantation. Whole-study results and caveats: Allografts of one patient group, those with graft-donor T cell macrochimerism, had high graft-versus-host to host-versus-graft clonal ratios.

Trimming removed 5 bases at V and 2 bases at J, with 16 bases between. Germline loops: CDR1 MDHEN, CDR2 SYDVKM. There are 16 residues in the CDR3. TCRdb keeps only in-frame clones here, not all; method: immunoSEQ multiplex PCR. Among about 86,000 clones, 88% were seen once, and the ten largest hold 0.28%. The origin of this receptor is a human donor who was the organ donor for an intestinal transplant. The V and J genes are TRBV28 and TRBJ1-5; the D is unclear. The starting material was unstimulated CD4+ T cells sorted from spleen or lymph node cells, obtained before transplant. The CDR3 sequence is CASSPIQAPRNQPQHF. CDR3 nucleotide sequence: TGTGCCAGCAGTCCTATCCAAGCGCCGCGCAATCAGCCCCAGCATTTT.